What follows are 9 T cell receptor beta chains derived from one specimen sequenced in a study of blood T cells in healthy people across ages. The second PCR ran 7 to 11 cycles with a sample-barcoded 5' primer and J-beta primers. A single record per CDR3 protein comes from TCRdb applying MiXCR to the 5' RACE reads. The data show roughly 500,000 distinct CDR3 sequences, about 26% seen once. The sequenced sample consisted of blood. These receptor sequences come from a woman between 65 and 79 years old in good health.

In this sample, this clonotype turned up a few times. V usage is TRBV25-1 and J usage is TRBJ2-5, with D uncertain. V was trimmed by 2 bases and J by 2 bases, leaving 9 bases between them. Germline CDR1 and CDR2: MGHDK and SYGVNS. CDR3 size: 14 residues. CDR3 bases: TGTGCCAGCAGTGAAACGGAATTACAAGAGACCCAGTACTTC. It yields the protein CASSETELQETQYF.

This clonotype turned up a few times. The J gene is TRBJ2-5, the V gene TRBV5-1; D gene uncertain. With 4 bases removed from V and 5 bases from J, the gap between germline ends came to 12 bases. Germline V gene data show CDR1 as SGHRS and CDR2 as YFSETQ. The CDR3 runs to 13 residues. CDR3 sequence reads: CASSLRIEETQYF. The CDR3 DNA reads TGCGCCAGCAGCCTCCGGATCGAGGAGACCCAGTACTTC.

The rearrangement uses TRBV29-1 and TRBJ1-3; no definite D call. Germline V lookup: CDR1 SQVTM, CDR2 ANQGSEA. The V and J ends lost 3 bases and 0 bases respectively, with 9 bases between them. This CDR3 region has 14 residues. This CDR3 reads CSVEDGSSGNTIYF. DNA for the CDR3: TGCAGCGTTGAGGACGGGTCCTCTGGAAACACCATATATTTT. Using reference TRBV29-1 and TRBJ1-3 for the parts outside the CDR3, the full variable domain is SAVISQKPSRDICQRGTSLTIQCQVDSQVTMMFWYRQQPGQSLTLIATANQGSEATYESGFVIDKFPISRPNLTFSTLTVSNMSPEDSSIYLCSVEDGSSGNTIYFGEGSWLTVV.

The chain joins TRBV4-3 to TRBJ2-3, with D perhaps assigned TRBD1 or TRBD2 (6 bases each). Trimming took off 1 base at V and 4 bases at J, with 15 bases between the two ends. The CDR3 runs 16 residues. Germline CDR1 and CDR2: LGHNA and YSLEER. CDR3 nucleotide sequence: TGCGCCAGCAGCCAAGCTTGGGCAGGGGAGGCAGATACGCAGTATTTT. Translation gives CASSQAWAGEADTQYF.

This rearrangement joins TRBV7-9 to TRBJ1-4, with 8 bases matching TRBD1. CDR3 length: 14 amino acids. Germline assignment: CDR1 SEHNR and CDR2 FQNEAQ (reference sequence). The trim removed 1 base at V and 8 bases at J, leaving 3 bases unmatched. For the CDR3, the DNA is TGTGCCAGCAGCTTAGGCGCAGGGGGCGAAAAACTGTTTTTT. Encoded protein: CASSLGAGGEKLFF.

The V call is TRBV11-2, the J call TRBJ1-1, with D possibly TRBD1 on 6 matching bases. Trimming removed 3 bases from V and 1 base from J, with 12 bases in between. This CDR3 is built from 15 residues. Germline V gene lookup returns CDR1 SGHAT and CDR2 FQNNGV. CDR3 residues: CASSFRSGANTEAFF. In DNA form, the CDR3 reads TGTGCCAGCAGCTTCCGGTCAGGGGCGAACACTGAAGCTTTCTTT.

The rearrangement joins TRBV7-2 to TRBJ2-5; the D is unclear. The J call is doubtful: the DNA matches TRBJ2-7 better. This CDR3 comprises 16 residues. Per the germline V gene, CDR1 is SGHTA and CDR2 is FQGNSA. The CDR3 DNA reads TGTGCCAGCAGCTTAAGGGTGAGGACCTTTGGCTACGAGCAGTACTTC. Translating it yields CASSLRVRTFGYEQYF.

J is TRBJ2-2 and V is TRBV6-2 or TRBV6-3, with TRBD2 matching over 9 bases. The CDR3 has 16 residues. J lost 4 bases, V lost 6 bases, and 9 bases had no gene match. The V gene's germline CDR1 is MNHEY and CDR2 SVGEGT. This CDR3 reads CASRPPGLASTGELFF. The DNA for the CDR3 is TGTGCCAGCAGACCCCCGGGACTAGCCAGCACCGGGGAGCTGTTTTTT.

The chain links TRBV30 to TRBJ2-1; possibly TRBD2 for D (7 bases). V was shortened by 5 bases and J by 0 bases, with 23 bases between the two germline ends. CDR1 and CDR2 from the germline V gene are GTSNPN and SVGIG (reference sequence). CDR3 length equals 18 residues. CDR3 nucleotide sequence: TGTGCCTGGGGCGGCGGGGGCTCGAATCGTTACTCCTACAATGAGCAGTTCTTC. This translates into CAWGGGGSNRYSYNEQFF. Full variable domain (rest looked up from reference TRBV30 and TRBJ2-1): SQTIHQWPATLVQPVGSPLSLECTVEGTSNPNLYWYRQAAGRGLQLLFYSVGIGQISSEVPQNLSASRPQDRQFILSSKKLLLSDSGFYLCAWGGGGSNRYSYNEQFFGPGTRLTVL.